The clone carrying this T cell receptor beta chain was observed a handful of times. The antigen is unknown. The record originates from a study of beta chain features in type 1 diabetes. Findings and limits, study-wide: Researchers report that Type 1 diabetes patients had moderately but significantly shorter TCRB CDR3s across all four CD4+ subsets. Short templates might get an advantage during PCR, and this would be equal in patients and controls.

This CDR3 region has 14 residues. Expressed TCRB transcripts got sequenced, as all isolated RNA was reverse transcribed. TCRdb's table, derived via immunoSEQ multiplex PCR, lists solely in-frame clones and lacks some. This sample carries 680,000 or so clones, roughly 13% of them seen once, and the ten largest clones take less than 0.025%. Every donor had blood drawn once into heparin, roughly 100 mL on average. The sequenced sample was naive CD4+ T cells from blood. V gene TRBV1 combines with J gene TRBJ1-4; the table assigns TRBD1, which was not confirmed against the DNA. TRBV1 corresponds to a pseudogene. This sequence originates from a man between 18 and 35 years old with type 1 diabetes. The CDR3 region has the DNA TGCACCAGCAGCAGGACAGGGATCGGGGAAAAACTGTTTTTT. The encoded protein is CTSSRTGIGEKLFF.